This T cell receptor (beta chain) appears in the sequencing data of a study of Graves' ophthalmopathy and Graves' hyperthyroidism. Study-wide context: Peripheral blood sampling occurred at initial diagnosis, before any treatment.

Other autoimmune diseases, uncontrolled infections, pregnancy or lactation excluded patients from enrollment. Amplifying from RNA transcripts, the study obtained TCR beta CDR3 regions. The first-round RT-PCR employed HTBI primers together with the Qiagen OneStep RT-PCR kit. A multiplex PCR was then performed as the second round. TCRdb re-called the multiplex PCR reads with MiXCR, one entry per CDR3 protein. The sample lists about 740,000 distinct CDR3 sequences; around 40% were seen once. For this clonotype: Antigen: not known. This may come from a read error, since a much larger clone is one base off. The final CDR3 position lacks the conserved phenylalanine or tryptophan, pointing to a likely read error.

Germline V CDR1 and CDR2: SGDLS, YYNGEE. The CDR3 covers 15 residues. V was clipped by 2 bases and J by 3 bases, with 14 bases between them. Study-wide results and caveats: The blood repertoire also included most expanded thyroid clonotypes above 0.001 frequency.

This chain connects TRBV9 to TRBJ2-5, with D perhaps TRBD2 (6 bases). This TCR was recovered from an adult man with Graves' ophthalmopathy. The specimen sequenced was peripheral blood. The CDR3 bases are TGTGCCAGCAGCGTTCTCGGGGGAGTTGAAGAGACCCAGTACTGC. Encoded protein: CASSVLGGVEETQYC.